This T cell receptor beta chain stems from a study of blood T cells in healthy people across ages. V lost 4 bases and J lost 6; bases outside the gene matches: 5. CDR1 SQVTM and CDR2 ANQGSEA come from the germline V gene. There are 12 residues in the CDR3. Russia was home to the donors, healthy Caucasian individuals aged roughly 6 to 95. A second roughly 7 to 11 cycle PCR used barcoded and J-beta primers. TCRdb re-called the 5' RACE reads with MiXCR, one entry per CDR3 protein. The repertoire holds about 800,000 distinct CDR3 sequences, with roughly 64% as singletons. The clonotype originates from a man aged 25 to 45 in good health. Sequences were obtained from blood. V gene TRBV29-1 combines with J gene TRBJ2-7, with TRBD1 matching 8 bases. Here the CDR3 DNA reads TGCAGCGTTGGGCAGGGGGCAGTCGAGCAGTACTTC. Translation: CSVGQGAVEQYF.